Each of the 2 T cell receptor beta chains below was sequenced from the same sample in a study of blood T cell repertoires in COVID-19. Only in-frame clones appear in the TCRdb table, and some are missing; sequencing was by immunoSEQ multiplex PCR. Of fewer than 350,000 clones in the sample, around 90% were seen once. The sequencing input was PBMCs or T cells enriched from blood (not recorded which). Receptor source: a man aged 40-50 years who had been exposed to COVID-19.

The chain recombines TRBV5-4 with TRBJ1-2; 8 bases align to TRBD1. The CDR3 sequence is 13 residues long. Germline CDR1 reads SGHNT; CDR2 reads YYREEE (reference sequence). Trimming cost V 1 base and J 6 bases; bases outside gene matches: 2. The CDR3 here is CASSLTGGDGYTF. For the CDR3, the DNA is TGTGCCAGCAGCTTGACAGGGGGGGATGGCTACACCTTC.

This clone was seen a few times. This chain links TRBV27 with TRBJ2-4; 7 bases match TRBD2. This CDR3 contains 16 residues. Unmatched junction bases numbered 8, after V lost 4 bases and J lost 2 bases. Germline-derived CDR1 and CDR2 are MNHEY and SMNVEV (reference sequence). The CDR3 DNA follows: TGTGCCAGCAGTTCCCTGGGGGGGACTACCAAAAACATTCAGTACTTC. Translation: CASSSLGGTTKNIQYF.